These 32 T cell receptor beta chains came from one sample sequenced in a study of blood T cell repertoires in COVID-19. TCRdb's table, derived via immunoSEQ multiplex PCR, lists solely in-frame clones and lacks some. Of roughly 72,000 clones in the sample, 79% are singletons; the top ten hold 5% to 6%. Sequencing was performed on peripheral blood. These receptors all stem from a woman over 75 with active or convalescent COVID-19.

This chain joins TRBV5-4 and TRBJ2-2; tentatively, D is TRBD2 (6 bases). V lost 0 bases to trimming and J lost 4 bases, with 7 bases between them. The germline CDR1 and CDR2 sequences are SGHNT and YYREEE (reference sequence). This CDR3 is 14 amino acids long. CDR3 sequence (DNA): TGTGCCAGCAGCTTGGGTAGCGGCACCGGGGAGCTGTTTTTT. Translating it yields CASSLGSGTGELFF.

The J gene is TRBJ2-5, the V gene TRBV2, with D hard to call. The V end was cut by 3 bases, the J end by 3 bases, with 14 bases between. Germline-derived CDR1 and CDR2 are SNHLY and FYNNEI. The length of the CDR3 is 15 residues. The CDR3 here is CASSDIWPVKETQYF. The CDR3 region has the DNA TGTGCCAGCAGTGATATTTGGCCAGTTAAAGAGACCCAGTACTTC. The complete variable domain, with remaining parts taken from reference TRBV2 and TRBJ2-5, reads EPEVTQTPSHQVTQMGQEVILRCVPISNHLYFYWYRQILGQKVEFLVSFYNNEISEKSEIFDDQFSVERPDGSNFTLKIRSTKLEDSAMYFCASSDIWPVKETQYFGPGTRLLVL.

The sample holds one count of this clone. Written as DNA, the CDR3 is TGTGCCAGCAGTCCCCACGGGACTACCGTTACGCAGTATTTT. It codes for CASSPHGTTVTQYF. The V gene is TRBV28, the J gene TRBJ2-3; TRBD2 matches at 7 bases. With 5 bases clipped from V and 8 bases from J, the junction kept 10 bases outside the gene matches. CDR3 length: 14 residues. Looked up from germline, CDR1 is MDHEN and CDR2 is SYDVKM.

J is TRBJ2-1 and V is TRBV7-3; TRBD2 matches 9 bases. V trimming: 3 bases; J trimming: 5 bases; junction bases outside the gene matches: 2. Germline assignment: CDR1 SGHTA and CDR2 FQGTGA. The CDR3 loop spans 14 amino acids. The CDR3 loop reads CASSFSSGNNEQFF. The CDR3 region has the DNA TGTGCCAGCAGCTTTTCTAGCGGGAACAATGAGCAGTTCTTC.

CDR3 nucleotide sequence: TGTGCCAGCAGCGTAGTCCCCACAGGGCAGGCTGAGCAGTTCTTC. It is translated as CASSVVPTGQAEQFF. This chain connects TRBV9 to TRBJ2-1; D possibly corresponds to TRBD1 (6 bases). The V gene's germline CDR1 is SGDLS and CDR2 YYNGEE. Between the trimmed V and J ends, which lost 0 bases and 9 bases, there was a span of 16 bases. The length of the CDR3 is 15 residues.

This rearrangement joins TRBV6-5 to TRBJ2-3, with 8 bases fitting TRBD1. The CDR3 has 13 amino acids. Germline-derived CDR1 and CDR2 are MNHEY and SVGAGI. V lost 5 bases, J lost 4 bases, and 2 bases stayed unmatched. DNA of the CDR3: TGTGCCAGCAGTAAACAGGGGGCAGATACGCAGTATTTT. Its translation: CASSKQGADTQYF.

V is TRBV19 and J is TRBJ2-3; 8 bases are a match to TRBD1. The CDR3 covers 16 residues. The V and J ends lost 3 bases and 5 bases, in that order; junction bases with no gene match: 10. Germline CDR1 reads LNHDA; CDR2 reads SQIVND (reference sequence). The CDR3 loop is CASSIGQGPGRDTQYF. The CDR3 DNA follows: TGTGCCAGTAGTATCGGACAGGGCCCGGGAAGAGATACGCAGTATTTT.

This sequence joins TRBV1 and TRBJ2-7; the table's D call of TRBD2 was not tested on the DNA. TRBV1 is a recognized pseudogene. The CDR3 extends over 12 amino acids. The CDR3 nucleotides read TGCACCAGCAGCCTTGCGTCCTACGAGCAGTACTTC. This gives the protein CTSSLASYEQYF.

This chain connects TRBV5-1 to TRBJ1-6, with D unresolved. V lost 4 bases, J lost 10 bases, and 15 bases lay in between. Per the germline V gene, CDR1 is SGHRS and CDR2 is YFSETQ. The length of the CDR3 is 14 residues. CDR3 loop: CASSPDGPGSPLHF. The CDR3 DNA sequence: TGCGCCAGCAGCCCCGACGGCCCGGGGTCACCCCTCCACTTT. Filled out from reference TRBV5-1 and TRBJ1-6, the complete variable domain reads KAGVTQTPRYLIKTRGQQVTLSCSPISGHRSVSWYQQTPGQGLQFLFEYFSETQRNKGNFPGRFSGRQFSNSRSEMNVSTLELGDSALYLCASSPDGPGSPLHFGNGTRLTVT.

CDR3 amino acids: CASRLQGSVSGELFF. The CDR3 DNA is TGTGCCAGCAGGCTACAGGGTAGTGTCTCCGGGGAGCTGTTTTTT. The rearrangement joins TRBV6-5 to TRBJ2-2, with a tentative D call TRBD1 (6 bases). Germline CDR1 reads MNHEY; CDR2 reads SVGAGI. V dropped 6 bases and J dropped 6 bases, with 17 bases sitting between them. There are 15 residues in the CDR3.

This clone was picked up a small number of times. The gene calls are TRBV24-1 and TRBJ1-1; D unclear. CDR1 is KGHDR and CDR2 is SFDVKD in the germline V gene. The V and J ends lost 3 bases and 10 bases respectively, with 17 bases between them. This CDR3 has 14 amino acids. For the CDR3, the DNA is TGTGCCACCAGTGATCCTTCGAACTCAGGATCAGCTTTCTTT. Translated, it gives CATSDPSNSGSAFF.

Written as DNA, the CDR3 is TGTGCCAGCAGCTCGGACAGGGGATTCTATGGCTACACCTTC. Translation gives CASSSDRGFYGYTF. The chain has TRBV7-9 and TRBJ1-2, with 9 nucleotides matching TRBD1. The CDR3 has 14 residues. Germline-derived CDR1 and CDR2 are SEHNR and FQNEAQ (reference sequence). Germline trimming cut 4 bases from V and 4 bases from J; bases unmatched to any gene: 4.

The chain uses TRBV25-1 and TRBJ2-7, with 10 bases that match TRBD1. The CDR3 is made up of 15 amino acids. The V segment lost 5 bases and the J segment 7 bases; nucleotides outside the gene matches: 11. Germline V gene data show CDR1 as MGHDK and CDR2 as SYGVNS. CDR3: CASSPTKGTGVEQYF. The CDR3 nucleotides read TGTGCCAGCAGTCCCACAAAAGGGACAGGGGTAGAGCAGTACTTC.

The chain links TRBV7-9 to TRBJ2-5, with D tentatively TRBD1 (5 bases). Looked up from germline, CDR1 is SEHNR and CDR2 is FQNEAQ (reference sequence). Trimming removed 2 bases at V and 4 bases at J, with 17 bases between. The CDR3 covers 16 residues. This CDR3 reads CASSLLRELGSETQYF. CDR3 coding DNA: TGTGCCAGCAGCTTACTCAGGGAATTAGGTTCAGAGACCCAGTACTTC.

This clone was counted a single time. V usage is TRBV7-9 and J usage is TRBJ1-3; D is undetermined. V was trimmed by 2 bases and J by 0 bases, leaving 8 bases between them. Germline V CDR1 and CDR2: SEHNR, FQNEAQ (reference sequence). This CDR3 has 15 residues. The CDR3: CASSLHYSSGNTIYF. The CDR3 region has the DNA TGTGCCAGCAGCTTACATTATAGCTCTGGAAACACCATATATTTT. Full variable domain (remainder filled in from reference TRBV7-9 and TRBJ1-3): DTGVSQNPRHKITKRGQNVTFRCDPISEHNRLYWYRQTLGQGPEFLTYFQNEAQLEKSRLLSDRFSAERPKGSFSTLEIQRTEQGDSAMYLCASSLHYSSGNTIYFGEGSWLTVV.

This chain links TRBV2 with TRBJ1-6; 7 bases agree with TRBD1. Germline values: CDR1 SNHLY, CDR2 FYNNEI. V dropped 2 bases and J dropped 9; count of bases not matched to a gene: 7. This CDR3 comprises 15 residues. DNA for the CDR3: TGTGCCAGCAGTGAACTCGGCCAGGGGGGTTCACCCCTCCACTTT. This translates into CASSELGQGGSPLHF.

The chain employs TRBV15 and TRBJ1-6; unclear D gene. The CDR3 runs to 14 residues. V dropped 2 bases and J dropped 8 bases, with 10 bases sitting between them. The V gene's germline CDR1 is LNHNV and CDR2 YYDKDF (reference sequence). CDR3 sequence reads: CATSRRVYDSPLHF. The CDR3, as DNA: TGTGCCACCAGCAGACGTGTTTATGATTCACCCCTCCACTTT.

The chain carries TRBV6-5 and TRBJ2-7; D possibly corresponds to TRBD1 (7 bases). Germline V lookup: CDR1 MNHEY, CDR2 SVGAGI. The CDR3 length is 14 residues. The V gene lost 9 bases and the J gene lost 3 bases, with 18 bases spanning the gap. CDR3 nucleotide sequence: TGTGCCAGTAGGGTCAGGGGGGATTACTACGAGCAGTACTTC. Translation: CASRVRGDYYEQYF.

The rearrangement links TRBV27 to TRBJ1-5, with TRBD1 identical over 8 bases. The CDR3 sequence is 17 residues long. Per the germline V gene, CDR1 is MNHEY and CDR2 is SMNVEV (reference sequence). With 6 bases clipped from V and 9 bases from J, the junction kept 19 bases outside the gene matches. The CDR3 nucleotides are TGTGCCAGCAGCCCGCCCCGGACAGGGTCTCTACCGGGGCCCCAGCATTTT. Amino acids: CASSPPRTGSLPGPQHF.

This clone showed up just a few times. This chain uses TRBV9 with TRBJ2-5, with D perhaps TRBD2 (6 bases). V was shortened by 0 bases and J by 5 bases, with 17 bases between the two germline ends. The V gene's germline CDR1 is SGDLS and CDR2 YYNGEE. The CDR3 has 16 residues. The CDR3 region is CASSVGVGDLSETQYF. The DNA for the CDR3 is TGTGCCAGCAGCGTAGGGGTTGGGGACTTATCGGAGACCCAGTACTTC. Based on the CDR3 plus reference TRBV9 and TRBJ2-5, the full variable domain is DSGVTQTPKHLITATGQRVTLRCSPRSGDLSVYWYQQSLDQGLQFLIQYYNGEERAKGNILERFSAQQFPDLHSELNLSSLELGDSALYFCASSVGVGDLSETQYFGPGTRLLVL.

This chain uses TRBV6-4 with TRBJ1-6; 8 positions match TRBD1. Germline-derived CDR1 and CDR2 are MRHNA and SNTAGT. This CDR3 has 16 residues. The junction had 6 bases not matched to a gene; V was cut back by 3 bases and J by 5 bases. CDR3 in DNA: TGTGCCAGCAGTGATACCGGGACAGGTCATAATTCACCCCTCCACTTT. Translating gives CASSDTGTGHNSPLHF.

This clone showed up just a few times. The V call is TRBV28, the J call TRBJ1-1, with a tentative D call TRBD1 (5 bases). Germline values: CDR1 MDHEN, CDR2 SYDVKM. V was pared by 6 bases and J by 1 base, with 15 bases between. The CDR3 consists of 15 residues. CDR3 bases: TGTGCCAGCAGCCTTCGTTACAGGAGGAACACTGAAGCTTTCTTT. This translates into CASSLRYRRNTEAFF.

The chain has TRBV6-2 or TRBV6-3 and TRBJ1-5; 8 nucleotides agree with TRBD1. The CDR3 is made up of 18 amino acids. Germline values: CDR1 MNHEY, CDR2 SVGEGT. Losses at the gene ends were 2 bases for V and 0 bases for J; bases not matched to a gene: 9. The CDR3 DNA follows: TGTGCCAGCAGTTACCACAGACAGGGGAGGAATAGCAATCAGCCCCAGCATTTT. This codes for CASSYHRQGRNSNQPQHF.

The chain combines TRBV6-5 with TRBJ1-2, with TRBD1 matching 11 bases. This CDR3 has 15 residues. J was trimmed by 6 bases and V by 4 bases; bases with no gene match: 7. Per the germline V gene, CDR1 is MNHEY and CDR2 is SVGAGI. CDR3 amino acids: CASSSPRTGGNGYTF. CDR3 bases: TGTGCCAGCAGTTCCCCCCGGACAGGGGGCAATGGCTACACCTTC.

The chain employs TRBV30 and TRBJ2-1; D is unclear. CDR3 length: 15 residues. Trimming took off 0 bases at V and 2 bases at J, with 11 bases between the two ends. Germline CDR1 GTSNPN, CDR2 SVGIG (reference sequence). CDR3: CAWSVASRTYNEQFF. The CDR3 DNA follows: TGTGCCTGGAGTGTAGCGTCGAGGACCTACAATGAGCAGTTCTTC. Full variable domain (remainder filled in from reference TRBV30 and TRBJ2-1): SQTIHQWPATLVQPVGSPLSLECTVEGTSNPNLYWYRQAAGRGLQLLFYSVGIGQISSEVPQNLSASRPQDRQFILSSKKLLLSDSGFYLCAWSVASRTYNEQFFGPGTRLTVL.

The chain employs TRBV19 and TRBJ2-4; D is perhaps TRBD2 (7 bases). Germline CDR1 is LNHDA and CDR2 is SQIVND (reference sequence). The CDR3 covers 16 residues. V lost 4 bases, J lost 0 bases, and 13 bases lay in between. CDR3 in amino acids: CASSKGGAVAKNIQYF. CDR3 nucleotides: TGTGCCAGTAGTAAGGGGGGGGCGGTAGCCAAAAACATTCAGTACTTC. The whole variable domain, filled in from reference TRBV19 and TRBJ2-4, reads DGGITQSPKYLFRKEGQNVTLSCEQNLNHDAMYWYRQDPGQGLRLIYYSQIVNDFQKGDIAEGYSVSREKKESFPLTVTSAQKNPTAFYLCASSKGGAVAKNIQYFGAGTRLSVL.

The CDR3 DNA reads TGTGCCAGCAGCTTAGGCCAGGGGGCTGGTTTGGAGACCCAGTACTTC. Encoded protein: CASSLGQGAGLETQYF. J is TRBJ2-5 and V is TRBV7-2; TRBD1 matches 8 bases. CDR1 is SGHTA and CDR2 is FQGNSA in the germline V gene. CDR3 length: 16 residues. Trimming at V came to 1 base and at J to 5 bases, leaving 9 bases not matched to a gene. The full variable domain, with the rest looked up from reference TRBV7-2 and TRBJ2-5, is GAGVSQSPSNKVTEKGKDVELRCDPISGHTALYWYRQSLGQGLEFLIYFQGNSAPDKSGLPSDRFSAERTGGSVSTLTIQRTQQEDSAVYLCASSLGQGAGLETQYFGPGTRLLVL.

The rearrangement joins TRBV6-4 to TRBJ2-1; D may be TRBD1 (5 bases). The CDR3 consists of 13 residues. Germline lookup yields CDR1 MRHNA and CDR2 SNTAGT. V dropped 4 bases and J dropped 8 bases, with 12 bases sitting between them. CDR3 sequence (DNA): TGTGCCAGCAGTGCCGAAGCCAGGGATGAGCAGTTCTTC. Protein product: CASSAEARDEQFF.

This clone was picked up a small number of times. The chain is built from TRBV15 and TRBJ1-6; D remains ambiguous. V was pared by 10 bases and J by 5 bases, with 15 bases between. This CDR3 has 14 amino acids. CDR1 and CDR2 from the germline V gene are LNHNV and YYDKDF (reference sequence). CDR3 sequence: CASRVTGNNSPLHF. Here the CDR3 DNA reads TGTGCCAGCCGGGTAACGGGAAATAATTCACCCCTCCACTTT.

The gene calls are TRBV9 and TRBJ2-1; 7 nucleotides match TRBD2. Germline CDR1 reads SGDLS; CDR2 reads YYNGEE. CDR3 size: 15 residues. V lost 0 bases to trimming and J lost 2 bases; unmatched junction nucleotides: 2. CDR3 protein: CASSVVSGTYNEQFF. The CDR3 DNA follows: TGTGCCAGCAGCGTAGTCAGCGGGACCTACAATGAGCAGTTCTTC.

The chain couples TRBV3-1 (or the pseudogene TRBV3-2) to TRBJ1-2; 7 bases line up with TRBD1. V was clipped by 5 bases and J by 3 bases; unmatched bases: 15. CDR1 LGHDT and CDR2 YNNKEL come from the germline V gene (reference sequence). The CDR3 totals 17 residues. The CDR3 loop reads CASSSKGPRQGHYGYTF. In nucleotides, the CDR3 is TGTGCCAGCAGCTCTAAGGGTCCAAGACAGGGTCACTATGGCTACACCTTC.

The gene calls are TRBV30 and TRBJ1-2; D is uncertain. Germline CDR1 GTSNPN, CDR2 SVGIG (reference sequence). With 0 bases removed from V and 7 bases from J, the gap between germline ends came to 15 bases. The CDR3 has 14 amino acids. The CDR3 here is CAWSVGLGVFGYTF. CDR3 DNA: TGTGCCTGGAGTGTCGGGCTCGGGGTATTTGGCTACACCTTC.